This T cell receptor beta chain is drawn from a study of blood T cell repertoires in COVID-19. About the research overall: Acute and convalescent COVID-19 specimens originated in the United States, Italy and Spain. PBMCs, B-cell-depleted T cells, or T cells were the source of the cDNA or gDNA that made up the material.

Between the trimmed V and J ends, which lost 2 bases and 4 bases, there was a span of 14 bases. The V gene's germline CDR1 is LGHNA and CDR2 YNFKEQ. The length of the CDR3 is 15 residues. Per the original methods: Reference gene primer amplification in the assay estimated nucleated cell counts. Profiled with immunoSEQ multiplex PCR; TCRdb holds only in-frame clones, not every one. The DNA was the basis for D and trimming; V, J and clone size are from that table. The repertoire includes tens of thousands of clones, approximately 82% of them detected once, and around a quarter sits in the top ten. The chain carries TRBV4-2 and TRBJ1-1; D is possibly TRBD1 (6 bases). The material sequenced was peripheral blood. The origin of this receptor is a man aged 55 to 70 with acute or convalescent COVID-19. The CDR3 nucleotides read TGTGCCAGCAGCCAACGTACAGGGAGTCTCACTGAAGCTTTCTTT. This encodes CASSQRTGSLTEAFF.